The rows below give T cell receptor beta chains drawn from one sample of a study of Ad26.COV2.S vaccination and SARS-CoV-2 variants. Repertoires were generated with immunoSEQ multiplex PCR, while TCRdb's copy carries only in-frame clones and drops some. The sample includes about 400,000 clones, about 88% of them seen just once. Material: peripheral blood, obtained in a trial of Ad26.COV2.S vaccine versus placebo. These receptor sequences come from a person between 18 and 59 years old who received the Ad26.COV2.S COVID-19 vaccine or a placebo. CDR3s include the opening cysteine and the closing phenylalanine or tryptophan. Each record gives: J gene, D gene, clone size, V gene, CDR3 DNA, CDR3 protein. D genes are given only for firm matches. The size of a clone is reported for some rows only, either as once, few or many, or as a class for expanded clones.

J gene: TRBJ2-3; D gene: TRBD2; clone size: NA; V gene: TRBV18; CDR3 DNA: TGTGCCAGCTCACCAATGGCTAGCGGCCCTAGCACAGATACGCAGTATTTT; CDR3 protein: CASSPMASGPSTDTQYF
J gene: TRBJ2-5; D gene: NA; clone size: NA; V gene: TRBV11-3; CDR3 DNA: TGTGCCAGCAGCTTAGGTTTGAGTGGGGCGTTTCCATGGGAGACCCAGTACTTC; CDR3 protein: CASSLGLSGAFPWETQYF
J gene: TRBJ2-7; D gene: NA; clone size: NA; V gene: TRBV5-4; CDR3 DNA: TGTGCCAGCAGCTTGTGGGGACTCGACGAGCAGTACTTC; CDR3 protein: CASSLWGLDEQYF
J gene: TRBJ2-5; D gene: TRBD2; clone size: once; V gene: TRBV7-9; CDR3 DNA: TGTGCCAGCAGCTCCGCCCCCCTAGCGGGGGGTGTAGAGACCCAGTACTTC; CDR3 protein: CASSSAPLAGGVETQYF
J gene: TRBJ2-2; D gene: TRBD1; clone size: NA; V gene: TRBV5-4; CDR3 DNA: TGTGCCAGCAGCCAGGCGGACAGGGGAAACACCGGGGAGCTGTTTTTT; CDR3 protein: CASSQADRGNTGELFF
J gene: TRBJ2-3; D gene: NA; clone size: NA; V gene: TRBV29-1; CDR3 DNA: TGCAGCGTTGCGACCGGATGGGGTACAGATACGCAGTATTTT; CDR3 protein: CSVATGWGTDTQYF
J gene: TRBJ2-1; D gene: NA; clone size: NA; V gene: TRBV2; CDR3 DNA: TGTGCCAGCAGTGGCCTAGTTGGTGAGCAGTTCTTC; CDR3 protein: CASSGLVGEQFF
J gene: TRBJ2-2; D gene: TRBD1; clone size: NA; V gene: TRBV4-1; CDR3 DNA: TGCGCCAGCAGCCCTACAGGGGTGGAAACCGGGGAGCTGTTTTTT; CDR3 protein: CASSPTGVETGELFF
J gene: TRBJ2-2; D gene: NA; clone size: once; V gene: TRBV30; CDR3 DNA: TGTGCCTGGAGTGGCCCCCGCCAGGTGAACACCGGGGAGCTGTTTTTT; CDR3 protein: CAWSGPRQVNTGELFF
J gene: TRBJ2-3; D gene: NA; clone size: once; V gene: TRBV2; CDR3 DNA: TGTGCCAGCAGTAGCGGGTTCGGCACAGATACGCAGTATTTT; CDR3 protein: CASSSGFGTDTQYF
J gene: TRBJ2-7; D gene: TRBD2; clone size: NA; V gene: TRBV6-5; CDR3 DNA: TGTGCCAGCAGTTACTCGACTAGCGGAAAAGGCGAGCAGTACTTC; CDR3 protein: CASSYSTSGKGEQYF
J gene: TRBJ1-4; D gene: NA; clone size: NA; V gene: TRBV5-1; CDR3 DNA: TGCGCCAGCAGCTTGGCCGCGGGGGTAAGCGAAAAACTGTTTTTT; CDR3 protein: CASSLAAGVSEKLFF
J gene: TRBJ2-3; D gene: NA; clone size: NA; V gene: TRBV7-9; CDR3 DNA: TGTGCCAGCAGCTTAGAGGCGCAGTATTTT; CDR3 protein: CASSLEAQYF
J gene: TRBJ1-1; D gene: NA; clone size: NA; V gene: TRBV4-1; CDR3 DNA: TGCGCCAGCAGCCGGGGCCCGAACACTGAAGCTTTCTTT; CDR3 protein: CASSRGPNTEAFF
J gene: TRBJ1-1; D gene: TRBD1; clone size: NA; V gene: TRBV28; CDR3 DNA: TGTGCCAGCAGTCCCCGACAGGGGGCGCTTATCACTGAAGCTTTCTTT; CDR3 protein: CASSPRQGALITEAFF
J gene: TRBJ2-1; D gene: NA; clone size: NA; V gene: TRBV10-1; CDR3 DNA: TGCGCCAGCAGTGCGGACGGAGACAATGAGCAGTTCTTC; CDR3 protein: CASSADGDNEQFF
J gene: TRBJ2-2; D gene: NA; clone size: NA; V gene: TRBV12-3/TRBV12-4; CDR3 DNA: TGTGCCAGCCGGACGCCGAACACCGGGGAGCTGTTTTTT; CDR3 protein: CASRTPNTGELFF
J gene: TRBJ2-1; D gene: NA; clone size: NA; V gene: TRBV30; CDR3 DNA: TGTGCCTGGAGGGAGGGGGTGAGGAATGAGCAGTTCTTC; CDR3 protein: CAWREGVRNEQFF
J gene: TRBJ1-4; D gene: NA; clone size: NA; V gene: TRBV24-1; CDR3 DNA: TGTGCCACCAGTGACAAACAGGGTTTTAATGAAAAACTGTTTTTT; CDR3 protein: CATSDKQGFNEKLFF
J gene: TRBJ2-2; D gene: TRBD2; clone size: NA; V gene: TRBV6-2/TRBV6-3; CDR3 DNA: TGTGCCAGCAGTTACGACGTAGCGGGAGGGCCGGGCACCGGGGAGCTGTTTTTT; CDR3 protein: CASSYDVAGGPGTGELFF
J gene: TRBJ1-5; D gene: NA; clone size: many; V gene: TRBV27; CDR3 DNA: TGTGCCAGCAGCCTATACAGTGGGTTCAATCAGCCCCAGCATTTT; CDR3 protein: CASSLYSGFNQPQHF
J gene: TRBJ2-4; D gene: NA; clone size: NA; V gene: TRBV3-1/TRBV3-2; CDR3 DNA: TGTGCCAGCAGCCAGGCAATAGCCAAAAACATTCAGTACTTC; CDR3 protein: CASSQAIAKNIQYF
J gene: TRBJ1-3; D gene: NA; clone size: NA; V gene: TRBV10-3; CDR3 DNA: TGTGCCATCAGTGATCTTCTTAGCTCTGGAAACACCATATATTTT; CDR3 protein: CAISDLLSSGNTIYF
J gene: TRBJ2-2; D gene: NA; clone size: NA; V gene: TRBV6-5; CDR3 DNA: TGTGCCAGCAGTTACGCTCCACGGATCGGGGAGCTGTTTTTT; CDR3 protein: CASSYAPRIGELFF
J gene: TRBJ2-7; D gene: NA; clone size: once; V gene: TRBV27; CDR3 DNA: TGTGCCAGCAGTATATATTCAGGGGGGGACAGCACCTACGAGCAGTACTTC; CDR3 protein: CASSIYSGGDSTYEQYF
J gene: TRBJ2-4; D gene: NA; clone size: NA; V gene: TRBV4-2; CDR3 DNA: TGTGCCAGCAGCCAAGAGGAGGCTCCCAGCAAAAACATTCAGTACTTC; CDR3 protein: CASSQEEAPSKNIQYF
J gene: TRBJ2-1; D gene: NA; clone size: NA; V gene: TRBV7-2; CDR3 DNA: TGTGCCAGCAGCCCGTGGTCTCGGCAGTACAATGAGCAGTTCTTC; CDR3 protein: CASSPWSRQYNEQFF
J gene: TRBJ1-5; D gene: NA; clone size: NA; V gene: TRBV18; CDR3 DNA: TGTGCCAGCTCACCACGGGGGGGAATGGATCAGCCCCAGCATTTT; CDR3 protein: CASSPRGGMDQPQHF
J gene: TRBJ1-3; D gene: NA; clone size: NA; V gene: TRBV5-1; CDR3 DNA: TGCGCCAGCAGCGAGACTGTCTCTGGAAACACCATATATTTT; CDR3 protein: CASSETVSGNTIYF
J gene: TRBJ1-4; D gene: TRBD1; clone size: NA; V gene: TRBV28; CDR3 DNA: TGTGCCAGCAGTCCCTACGGACAGGGTTCATCTGAAAAACTGTTTTTT; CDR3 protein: CASSPYGQGSSEKLFF
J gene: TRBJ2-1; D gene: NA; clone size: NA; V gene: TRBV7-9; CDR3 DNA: TGTGCCAGCGTCGGTGGGGGCTACAATGAGCAGTTCTTC; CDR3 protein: CASVGGGYNEQFF
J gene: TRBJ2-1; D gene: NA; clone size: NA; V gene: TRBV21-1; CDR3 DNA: TGTGCCAGCAGCAAGAAGACTAGCGGGAGTTACAATGAGCAGTTCTTC; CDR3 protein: CASSKKTSGSYNEQFF
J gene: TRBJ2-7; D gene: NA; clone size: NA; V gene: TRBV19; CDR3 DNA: TGTGCCAGTAGTAGGGTCCGGGACATTCTCTACGAGCAGTACTTC; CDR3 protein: CASSRVRDILYEQYF
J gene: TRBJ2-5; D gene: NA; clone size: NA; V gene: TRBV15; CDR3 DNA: TGTGCCACCAGCGGAGACCCCGCCGGAACCCAGTACTTC; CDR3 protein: CATSGDPAGTQYF
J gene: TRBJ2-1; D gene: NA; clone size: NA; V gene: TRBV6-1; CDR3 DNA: TGTGCCAGCAGTGAGTTAGAGCCCTCCTACAATGAGCAGTTCTTC; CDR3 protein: CASSELEPSYNEQFF
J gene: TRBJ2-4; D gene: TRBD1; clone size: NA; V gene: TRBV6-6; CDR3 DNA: TGTGCCAGCAGTTACTCGGACAGGGACACAAACATTCAGTACTTC; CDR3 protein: CASSYSDRDTNIQYF
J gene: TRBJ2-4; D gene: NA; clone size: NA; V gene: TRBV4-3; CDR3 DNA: TGCGCCAGCAGCCCAGACCCGCCTAGCGCGTCTTTAGCCAAAAACATTCAGTACTTC; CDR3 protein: CASSPDPPSASLAKNIQYF
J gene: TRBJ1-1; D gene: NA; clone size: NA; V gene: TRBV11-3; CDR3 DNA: TGTGCCAGCAGTCGGGGGGGGAACACTGAAGCTTTCTTT; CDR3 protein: CASSRGGNTEAFF